These 5 T cell receptor beta chains were sequenced from one sample in a study of T-cell reconstitution after alpha-beta-depleted transplantation in children. Preparation of the TCRbeta library was carried out with unique molecular identifiers. MiXCR, applied by TCRdb to the PCR reads, yields one record per CDR3 protein. The sample contains about 980,000 distinct CDR3 sequences, 25% to 35% of which appear only once. This sample comprised PBMCs, mostly from graft donor cells, obtained 360 days after TCRalphabeta/CD19-depleted stem cell transplant. These receptors were collected from a boy in the first two years of life who had a stem cell transplant for SCID, so the T cells may come from the graft donor.

This clonotype was observed at least ten times. One junction end disagrees with the germline gene, perhaps due to a read error. The chain is built from TRBV5-1 and TRBJ2-1; D not resolved. Germline V gene data show CDR1 as SGHRS and CDR2 as YFSETQ. The CDR3 is 12 residues long. The chain's CDR3 is CASSLGGGEQFF. The CDR3 bases are TGTGCCAGCAGTTTAGGTGGCGGTGAGCAGTTCTTC.

This clonotype showed up just a few times. V gene TRBV7-2 combines with J gene TRBJ2-1; D might be TRBD1 or TRBD2, each matching 5 bases. The ends were cut back, 3 bases at V and 0 bases at J, with 15 bases in the middle. Germline-derived CDR1 and CDR2 are SGHTA and FQGNSA. The CDR3 loop spans 17 amino acids. DNA of the CDR3: TGTGCCAGCAGCTTCCCTCTAGCTGGGGGCTCCTACAATGAGCAGTTCTTC. Translated, it gives CASSFPLAGGSYNEQFF. Variable domain in full (rest from reference TRBV7-2 and TRBJ2-1): GAGVSQSPSNKVTEKGKDVELRCDPISGHTALYWYRQSLGQGLEFLIYFQGNSAPDKSGLPSDRFSAERTGGSVSTLTIQRTQQEDSAVYLCASSFPLAGGSYNEQFFGPGTRLTVL.

This chain connects TRBV7-9 to TRBJ1-2, with no clear D. The CDR3 is 13 amino acids. Germline CDR1 is SEHNR and CDR2 is FQNEAQ (reference sequence). V lost 2 bases, J lost 4 bases, and 8 bases lay in between. In DNA form, the CDR3 reads TGTGCCAGCAGCTTACAGAGCGTCTATGGCTACACCTTC. Its protein is CASSLQSVYGYTF.

The rearrangement joins TRBV11-2 to TRBJ2-5; D gene uncertain. Trimming left V 1 base short and J 5 bases short, with 14 bases between. This CDR3 contains 15 residues. The germline V gene encodes CDR1 SGHAT and CDR2 FQNNGV. As DNA, the CDR3 is TGTGCCAGCAGCTTAGCTCTAGTCAGGATCGAGACCCAGTACTTC. Encoded protein: CASSLALVRIETQYF. Full variable domain (rest looked up from reference TRBV11-2 and TRBJ2-5): EAGVAQSPRYKIIEKRQSVAFWCNPISGHATLYWYQQILGQGPKLLIQFQNNGVVDDSQLPKDRFSAERLKGVDSTLKIQPAKLEDSAVYLCASSLALVRIETQYFGPGTRLLVL.

This clonotype has just a few counts. The chain uses TRBV7-6 and TRBJ1-5; D is uncertain. CDR1 is SGHVS and CDR2 is FNYEAQ in the germline V gene. Trimming took off 4 bases at V and 7 bases at J, with 11 bases between the two ends. CDR3 length: 13 residues. CDR3 protein: CASSSRLNQPQHF. The DNA for the CDR3 is TGTGCCAGCAGCTCCCGACTTAACCAGCCCCAGCATTTT. Full variable domain (missing parts from reference TRBV7-6 and TRBJ1-5): GAGVSQSPRYKVTKRGQDVALRCDPISGHVSLYWYRQALGQGPEFLTYFNYEAQQDKSGLPNDRFSAERPEGSISTLTIQRTEQRDSAMYRCASSSRLNQPQHFGDGTRLSIL.